The 28 T cell receptor beta chains below come from one sample, sequenced in a study of blood T cell repertoires in COVID-19. Assay: immunoSEQ multiplex PCR; the TCRdb copy retains only in-frame clones and omits some. There are roughly 380,000 clones in the sample; 75% to 90% occur only once, and 3.5% to 4% lies in the top ten. Sequenced sample: peripheral blood. These receptors were obtained from a woman aged 18-30 years with acute or convalescent COVID-19.

V is TRBV28 and J is TRBJ1-6; 7 positions agree with TRBD1. This CDR3 is built from 18 residues. The ends lost 2 bases at V and 0 bases at J; junction bases unmatched: 7. Germline CDR1 is MDHEN and CDR2 is SYDVKM. CDR3 protein: CASSLGQAQSSYNSPLHF. The CDR3 DNA follows: TGTGCCAGCAGTTTAGGACAGGCCCAGAGCTCCTATAATTCACCCCTCCACTTT.

The V and J genes are TRBV9 and TRBJ2-1; 9 bases match TRBD2. The V gene end was trimmed by 0 bases and the J gene end by 1 base; junction bases not matched to a gene: 2. Germline CDR1 reads SGDLS; CDR2 reads YYNGEE. The CDR3 contains 16 residues. The CDR3 loop reads CASSVALAGSYNEQFF. CDR3 sequence (DNA): TGTGCCAGCAGCGTAGCTCTAGCGGGGTCCTACAATGAGCAGTTCTTC.

The V call is TRBV30, the J call TRBJ1-1; D gene unclear. The ends were cut back, 0 bases at V and 8 bases at J, with 7 bases in the middle. There are 11 residues in the CDR3. Germline V gene lookup returns CDR1 GTSNPN and CDR2 SVGIG (reference sequence). As DNA, the CDR3 is TGTGCCTGGAGTGTACAGATAGAAGCTTTCTTT. Translating it yields CAWSVQIEAFF.

The chain is built from TRBV5-1 and TRBJ1-2, with 9 bases fitting TRBD1. Germline CDR1 SGHRS, CDR2 YFSETQ. The CDR3 is 16 residues long. The J segment lost 5 bases and the V segment lost 2 bases, leaving 10 bases of the junction unmatched. CDR3 coding DNA: TGCGCCAGCAGCTTCGGGACAGGGAGTCCCGGGTATGGCTACACCTTC. Protein: CASSFGTGSPGYGYTF.

CDR3 amino acids: CASPRVRGINTEAFF. The DNA of the CDR3 is TGTGCCAGCCCCCGGGTAAGGGGGATAAACACTGAAGCTTTCTTT. The chain combines TRBV7-2 with TRBJ1-1, with D possibly matching TRBD1 (6 bases). The CDR3 runs 15 residues. V was pared by 8 bases and J by 2 bases, with 18 bases between. Germline V lookup: CDR1 SGHTA, CDR2 FQGNSA.

V is TRBV5-1 and J is TRBJ2-3; 9 positions match TRBD2. The length of the CDR3 is 16 residues. Germline CDR1 is SGHRS and CDR2 is YFSETQ. After removal of 7 bases from V and 2 bases from J, the junction contained 11 bases not matched to a gene. This chain's CDR3 is CASSARREGHTDTQYF. The CDR3 DNA sequence: TGCGCCAGCTCAGCCAGGCGGGAGGGCCACACAGATACGCAGTATTTT.

The chain couples TRBV19 to TRBJ1-1; TRBD1 matches at 8 bases. Trimming cost V 5 bases and J 3 bases; bases outside gene matches: 8. CDR3 length: 15 residues. CDR1 is LNHDA, CDR2 SQIVND, per germline (reference sequence). The DNA of the CDR3 is TGTGCCAGTAGTGCAAGACAGGGGAGTTACACTGAAGCTTTCTTT. Translating it yields CASSARQGSYTEAFF.

The rearrangement uses TRBV6-5 and TRBJ1-2, with D maybe TRBD1 (6 bases). This CDR3 has 14 amino acids. The germline CDR1 and CDR2 sequences are MNHEY and SVGAGI. The ends were cut back, 7 bases at V and 4 bases at J, with 16 bases in the middle. DNA for the CDR3: TGTGCCAGCATTCTGGACAGACACGGCTATGGCTACACCTTC. Amino acids: CASILDRHGYGYTF.

V and J are TRBV9 and TRBJ1-5; 7 nucleotides line up with TRBD1. Germline CDR1 is SGDLS and CDR2 is YYNGEE. The CDR3 sequence is 15 residues long. V was clipped by 4 bases and J by 4 bases; unmatched bases: 8. The CDR3 sequence: CASSPGQKLNQPQHF. CDR3 in DNA: TGTGCCAGCAGCCCGGGACAGAAACTTAATCAGCCCCAGCATTTT.

The rearrangement joins TRBV5-1 to TRBJ2-2; 7 bases line up with TRBD2. There are 14 residues in the CDR3. Germline lookup yields CDR1 SGHRS and CDR2 YFSETQ. After removal of 0 bases from V and 9 bases from J, the junction contained 5 bases not matched to a gene. The CDR3 coding sequence is TGCGCCAGCAGCTTGGATTCCGGGACTAGGGAGCTGTTTTTT. It translates to CASSLDSGTRELFF. The complete variable domain, with remaining parts taken from reference TRBV5-1 and TRBJ2-2, reads KAGVTQTPRYLIKTRGQQVTLSCSPISGHRSVSWYQQTPGQGLQFLFEYFSETQRNKGNFPGRFSGRQFSNSRSEMNVSTLELGDSALYLCASSLDSGTRELFFGEGSRLTVL.

This chain links TRBV5-6 with TRBJ1-1; 9 nucleotides align to TRBD1. Germline V lookup: CDR1 SGHDT, CDR2 YYEEEE. The CDR3 has 16 amino acids. Trimming took 3 bases from V and 5 from J; bases not matched to a gene: 11. CDR3 region: CASSSRTGVIGTEAFF. The CDR3 bases are TGTGCCAGCAGCTCGCGGACAGGGGTAATAGGGACTGAAGCTTTCTTT.

This clone has just one count. The chain recombines TRBV6-1 with TRBJ1-4, with a possible D match to TRBD1 (6 bases). The V gene's germline CDR1 is MNHNS and CDR2 SASEGT. This CDR3 spans 16 amino acids. V was cut by 1 base and J by 3 bases, with 12 bases left in between. Here the CDR3 DNA reads TGTGCCAGCAGTGAAGACATGGGGGCACCTAATGAAAAACTGTTTTTT. Its protein product is CASSEDMGAPNEKLFF.

This chain links TRBV7-2 with TRBJ2-7; 11 nucleotides line up with TRBD2. The CDR3 is made up of 16 amino acids. Germline assignment: CDR1 SGHTA and CDR2 FQGNSA. After removal of 2 bases from V and 4 bases from J, the junction contained 7 bases not matched to a gene. CDR3 bases: TGTGCCAGCAGCTTACCGGGACTAGCGGACCAGTACGAGCAGTACTTC. Amino acid sequence: CASSLPGLADQYEQYF. Combining the CDR3 with reference TRBV7-2 and TRBJ2-7 gives the whole variable domain GAGVSQSPSNKVTEKGKDVELRCDPISGHTALYWYRQSLGQGLEFLIYFQGNSAPDKSGLPSDRFSAERTGGSVSTLTIQRTQQEDSAVYLCASSLPGLADQYEQYFGPGTRLTVT.

The chain joins TRBV7-9 to TRBJ2-5, with 9 nucleotides matching TRBD2. The V gene end was trimmed by 0 bases and the J gene end by 1 base; junction bases not matched to a gene: 6. In germline, CDR1 is SEHNR, CDR2 FQNEAQ (reference sequence). The CDR3 consists of 17 residues. The DNA for the CDR3 is TGTGCCAGCAGCTTAGCGGGGCTAGCGGGGCTCCAAGAGACCCAGTACTTC. Its protein is CASSLAGLAGLQETQYF.

The CDR3 spells CASEDTEAGLNTGELFF. The CDR3 region has the DNA TGTGCCAGCGAAGACACAGAGGCGGGGCTAAACACCGGGGAGCTGTTTTTT. The rearrangement joins TRBV2 to TRBJ2-2; D is perhaps TRBD2 (6 bases). Germline loops: CDR1 SNHLY, CDR2 FYNNEI. CDR3 length: 17 amino acids. V lost 8 bases and J lost 2, with 21 bases in between.

This clone came up once. The chain recombines TRBV9 with TRBJ2-1; a weak D match, TRBD2 (5 bases). Germline CDR1 SGDLS, CDR2 YYNGEE. The ends were cut back, 0 bases at V and 5 bases at J, with 9 bases in the middle. This CDR3 is 14 amino acids long. DNA of the CDR3: TGTGCCAGCAGCGTAGGGCCCGGGGACAATGAGCAGTTCTTC. Its protein is CASSVGPGDNEQFF.

The chain links TRBV5-1 to TRBJ1-1; tentatively, D is TRBD1 (6 bases). Germline values: CDR1 SGHRS, CDR2 YFSETQ. Trimming removed 3 bases at V and 6 bases at J, with 18 bases between. The CDR3 extends over 15 amino acids. The CDR3 sequence is CASSSGPRNRAEAFF. The DNA of the CDR3 is TGCGCCAGCAGCTCCGGACCCAGAAACAGGGCTGAAGCTTTCTTT.

The chain combines TRBV28 with TRBJ1-4, with 10 bases identical to TRBD1. Losses at the gene ends were 5 bases for V and 2 bases for J; bases not matched to a gene: 5. The CDR3 loop spans 16 amino acids. CDR1 MDHEN and CDR2 SYDVKM come from the germline V gene. The chain's CDR3 is CASSPGQGWTNEKLFF. CDR3 DNA: TGTGCCAGCAGTCCGGGACAGGGGTGGACTAATGAAAAACTGTTTTTT.

The rearrangement links TRBV19 to TRBJ2-3, with a weak D call TRBD1 (5 bases). The CDR3 length is 16 residues. The V end lost 0 bases, the J end lost 6 bases, and 16 bases lay between the germline ends. Germline V CDR1 and CDR2: LNHDA, SQIVND (reference sequence). CDR3 in amino acids: CASSIDDSSQGDTQYF. DNA for the CDR3: TGTGCCAGTAGTATAGACGACAGCTCGCAAGGGGATACGCAGTATTTT.

The J gene is TRBJ1-5, the V gene TRBV6-1; unclear D gene. The CDR3 contains 15 residues. Looked up from germline, CDR1 is MNHNS and CDR2 is SASEGT. The germline V and J ends were trimmed by 2 bases and 5 bases, with 13 bases remaining between them. CDR3 bases: TGTGCCAGCAGTGAAACGCAAGGGAGCCATCAGCCCCAGCATTTT. Translation gives CASSETQGSHQPQHF.

V is TRBV12-5 and J is TRBJ1-4, with 9 bases that match TRBD1. V dropped 6 bases and J dropped 4; count of bases not matched to a gene: 3. Germline V lookup: CDR1 LGHNT, CDR2 FRNRAP. The CDR3 totals 14 residues. The CDR3 protein is CASGQTGGNEKLFF. The CDR3 DNA reads as TGTGCTAGTGGACAGACAGGGGGTAATGAAAAACTGTTTTTT.

The chain joins TRBV5-8 to TRBJ1-5; D not certain. Germline loops: CDR1 SGHTS, CDR2 YDEGEE. With 1 base removed from V and 7 bases from J, the gap between germline ends came to 6 bases. The CDR3 runs 12 residues. The CDR3 loop is CASSLWEQPQHF. DNA of the CDR3: TGTGCCAGCAGCTTGTGGGAGCAGCCCCAGCATTTT. Full variable domain (missing parts from reference TRBV5-8 and TRBJ1-5): EAGVTQSPTHLIKTRGQQATLRCSPISGHTSVYWYQQALGLGLQFLLWYDEGEERNRGNFPPRFSGRQFPNYSSELNVNALELEDSALYLCASSLWEQPQHFGDGTRLSIL.

The V and J genes are TRBV18 and TRBJ2-4; 7 nucleotides match TRBD1. V was pared by 4 bases and J by 3 bases, with 9 bases of the junction left unmatched. CDR3 size: 16 residues. Germline V gene data show CDR1 as KGHSH and CDR2 as LQKENI. The CDR3 nucleotides are TGTGCCAGCTCACTTTCCGACAGGGACGGCAAAAACATTCAGTACTTC. This translates into CASSLSDRDGKNIQYF. The full variable domain, with the rest looked up from reference TRBV18 and TRBJ2-4, is NAGVMQNPRHLVRRRGQEARLRCSPMKGHSHVYWYRQLPEEGLKFMVYLQKENIIDESGMPKERFSAEFPKEGPSILRIQQVVRGDSAAYFCASSLSDRDGKNIQYFGAGTRLSVL.

This chain links TRBV3-1 (or the pseudogene TRBV3-2) with TRBJ1-1; 7 bases align to TRBD1. V was pared by 3 bases and J by 8 bases, with 3 bases of the junction left unmatched. Germline-derived CDR1 and CDR2 are LGHDT and YNNKEL (reference sequence). This CDR3 region has 12 residues. For the CDR3, the DNA is TGTGCCAGCAGCCACGAGGGGGCCGAAGCTTTCTTT. It yields the protein CASSHEGAEAFF.

This clone has only one observation. This specimen includes other DNA sequences encoding the same CDR3. The chain couples TRBV7-2 to TRBJ1-4, with TRBD1 matching 9 bases. The germline CDR1 and CDR2 sequences are SGHTA and FQGNSA. The J segment lost 7 bases and the V segment lost 4 bases, leaving 4 bases of the junction unmatched. This CDR3 has 14 amino acids. The CDR3 region is CASSSGQGGEKLFF. The CDR3 DNA reads as TGTGCCAGCAGCTCGGGACAGGGAGGTGAAAAACTGTTTTTT.

The rearrangement joins TRBV6-2 or TRBV6-3 to TRBJ1-3, with D maybe TRBD1 (6 bases). Germline-derived CDR1 and CDR2 are MNHEY and SVGEGT. The CDR3 is 16 amino acids. V was clipped by 5 bases and J by 1 base, with 15 bases between them. This chain's CDR3 is CASSLNPGTSGNTIYF. The CDR3 coding sequence is TGTGCCAGCAGTCTTAATCCCGGGACATCTGGAAACACCATATATTTT.

CDR3 coding DNA: TGTGCCAGTAGTATATCGCAGGGATACACCGGGGAGCTGTTTTTT. Its translation is CASSISQGYTGELFF. The V and J genes are TRBV19 and TRBJ2-2; possible D gene TRBD1, 5 bases. The CDR3 loop spans 15 amino acids. V lost 2 bases and J 3 bases, leaving 10 bases between the germline ends. The germline gives CDR1 LNHDA, CDR2 SQIVND (reference sequence).

V is TRBV25-1 and J is TRBJ2-6; D may be TRBD1 (6 bases). CDR1 MGHDK and CDR2 SYGVNS come from the germline V gene. This CDR3 is built from 15 residues. V was clipped by 4 bases and J by 2 bases, with 9 bases between them. DNA for the CDR3: TGTGCCAGCAGTGCTTACAGGGCTGGGGCCAACGTCCTGACTTTC. This translates into CASSAYRAGANVLTF.